The TCR beta chain under discussion was sequenced for a study of blood T cell repertoires in COVID-19. TCRdb keeps only in-frame clones here, not all; method: immunoSEQ multiplex PCR. The sample has approximately 210,000 clones, 82% seen once. Germline values: CDR1 MGHRA, CDR2 YSYEKL. The CDR3 contains 17 residues. The ends lost 2 bases at V and 0 bases at J; junction bases unmatched: 4. The chain carries TRBV4-1 and TRBJ2-3, with TRBD2 matching over 11 bases. This TCR was sampled from a man aged 40-55 years who had recovered from COVID-19. Specimen: PBMCs or T cells enriched from blood (not recorded which). CDR3 coding DNA: TGCGCCAGCAGCCAATCGAGACTAGCGGGAAGCACAGATACGCAGTATTTT. This codes for CASSQSRLAGSTDTQYF.